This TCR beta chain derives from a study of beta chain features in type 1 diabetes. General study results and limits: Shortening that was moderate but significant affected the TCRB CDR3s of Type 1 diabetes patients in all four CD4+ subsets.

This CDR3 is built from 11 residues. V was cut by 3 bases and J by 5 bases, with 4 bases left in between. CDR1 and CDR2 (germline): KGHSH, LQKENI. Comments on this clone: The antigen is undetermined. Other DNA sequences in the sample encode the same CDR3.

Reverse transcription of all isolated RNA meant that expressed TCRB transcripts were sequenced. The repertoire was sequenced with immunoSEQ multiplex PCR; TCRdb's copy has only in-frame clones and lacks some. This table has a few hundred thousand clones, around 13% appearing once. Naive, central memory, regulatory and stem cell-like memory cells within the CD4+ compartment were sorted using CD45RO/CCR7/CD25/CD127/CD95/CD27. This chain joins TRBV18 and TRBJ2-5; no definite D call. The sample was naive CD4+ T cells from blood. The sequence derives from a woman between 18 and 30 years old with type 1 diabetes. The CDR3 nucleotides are TGTGCCAGCTCACCTGCGGAGACCCAGTACTTC. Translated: CASSPAETQYF.